One and the same sample provided the 13 T cell receptor beta chains below, sequenced in a study of shared clonotypes between healthy human individuals. The repertoire was sequenced with immunoSEQ multiplex PCR; TCRdb's copy has only in-frame clones and lacks some. The sample lists about 2,100,000 clones, 85% to 95% occurring once. The naive CD8 fraction comprised CD45RO-negative cells positively selected for CCR7 and excluded terminally differentiated effector memory CD45RA+ cells. Sequenced input: naive CD8+ T cells from PBMCs. Every receptor here comes from a young man in good health. Some clones in this sample may be carry-over from other donors' samples.

This chain links TRBV28 with TRBJ2-6; 7 bases match TRBD1. The CDR3 is made up of 18 amino acids. CDR1 and CDR2 (germline): MDHEN, SYDVKM. The junction had 9 bases not matched to a gene; V was cut back by 3 bases and J by 1 base. CDR3: CASSFWAGGPSGANVLTF. CDR3 sequence (DNA): TGTGCCAGCAGTTTTTGGGCAGGGGGACCTTCTGGGGCCAACGTCCTGACTTTC.

The chain joins TRBV11-2 to TRBJ2-7; D is unresolved. The CDR3 extends over 14 amino acids. Trimming removed 2 bases at V and 3 bases at J, with 11 bases between. Germline CDR1 is SGHAT and CDR2 is FQNNGV. Here the CDR3 reads CASSLSSRVYEQYF. The DNA of the CDR3 is TGTGCCAGCAGCTTAAGCTCCCGTGTCTACGAGCAGTACTTC. Complete variable domain (other parts from reference TRBV11-2 and TRBJ2-7): EAGVAQSPRYKIIEKRQSVAFWCNPISGHATLYWYQQILGQGPKLLIQFQNNGVVDDSQLPKDRFSAERLKGVDSTLKIQPAKLEDSAVYLCASSLSSRVYEQYFGPGTRLTVT.

This clone was seen once. The genes are TRBV4-3 and TRBJ2-3; D gene uncertain. The CDR3 loop spans 15 amino acids. Germline CDR1 reads LGHNA; CDR2 reads YSLEER. V gave up 0 bases and J gave up 8 bases, with 15 bases separating them. CDR3 amino acids: CASSQDPTRSGTQYF. The CDR3 DNA follows: TGCGCCAGCAGCCAAGACCCTACAAGGAGTGGTACGCAGTATTTT.

The count of this clone is one. One end of the junction varies from germline; a read error may be responsible. The CDR3 here is CASSRLAGGPSSNEQFF. The CDR3 bases are TGTGCCAGCAGCAGACTAGCGGGAGGGCCATCCTCCAATGAGCAGTTCTTC. This chain joins TRBV28 and TRBJ2-1; 14 bases match TRBD2. CDR3 length: 17 amino acids. The V gene's germline CDR1 is MDHEN and CDR2 SYDVKM. Using reference TRBV28 and TRBJ2-1 for the parts outside the CDR3, the full variable domain is DVKVTQSSRYLVKRTGEKVFLECVQDMDHENMFWYRQDPGLGLRLIYFSYDVKMKEKGDIPEGYSVSREKKERFSLILESASTNQTSMYLCASSRLAGGPSSNEQFFGPGTRLTVL.

The chain uses TRBV29-1 and TRBJ1-2, with D tentatively TRBD1 (5 bases). The CDR3 consists of 12 residues. The germline V and J ends were trimmed by 8 bases and 8 bases, with 18 bases remaining between them. CDR1 and CDR2 (germline): SQVTM, ANQGSEA. This chain's CDR3 is CSTDRDSGGYTF. In nucleotides, the CDR3 is TGCAGCACCGATCGGGACTCGGGAGGCTACACCTTC.

The J gene is TRBJ2-1, the V gene TRBV2; 9 bases are a match to TRBD2. Germline V gene data show CDR1 as SNHLY and CDR2 as FYNNEI. Trimming took 4 bases from V and 8 from J; bases not matched to a gene: 9. The CDR3 length is 15 residues. In nucleotides, the CDR3 is TGTGCCAGCAGTGCTTCCGGGACTAGCCACGATGAGCAGTTCTTC. Its translation: CASSASGTSHDEQFF.

The chain uses TRBV13 and TRBJ2-3; possibly TRBD1 for D (7 bases). CDR1 is PRHDT, CDR2 FYEKMQ, per germline (reference sequence). V gave up 5 bases and J gave up 3 bases, with 15 bases separating them. CDR3 size: 15 residues. The CDR3 nucleotides are TGTGCCAGCAGCACCATGACAGGGAGGACAGATACGCAGTATTTT. Translation: CASSTMTGRTDTQYF. Full variable domain (remainder filled in from reference TRBV13 and TRBJ2-3): AAGVIQSPRHLIKEKRETATLKCYPIPRHDTVYWYQQGPGQDPQFLISFYEKMQSDKGSIPDRFSAQQFSDYHSELNMSSLELGDSALYFCASSTMTGRTDTQYFGPGTRLTVL.

This rearrangement joins TRBV28 to TRBJ2-2; the match to TRBD1 covers 9 bases. V gave up 6 bases and J gave up 3 bases; unmatched junction bases: 2. The CDR3 totals 14 residues. Germline assignment: CDR1 MDHEN and CDR2 SYDVKM. The CDR3 loop reads CASRWTGDTGELFF. The CDR3 DNA is TGTGCCAGCAGGTGGACAGGGGACACCGGGGAGCTGTTTTTT.

This chain connects TRBV11-2 to TRBJ2-7, with D possibly TRBD2 on 6 matching bases. The germline CDR1 and CDR2 sequences are SGHAT and FQNNGV. This CDR3 has 16 residues. V lost 4 bases and J 0 bases, leaving 16 bases between the germline ends. CDR3 sequence reads: CASSSRSGLRSYEQYF. The CDR3 coding sequence is TGTGCCAGCAGCTCCCGGAGCGGGTTACGCTCCTACGAGCAGTACTTC.

As concerns this clone: The identical CDR3 is also encoded by other nucleotide sequences in the sample. The rearrangement joins TRBV27 to TRBJ2-1; perhaps TRBD1 as D (5 bases). V dropped 2 bases and J dropped 7 bases, with 9 bases sitting between them. The germline gives CDR1 MNHEY, CDR2 SMNVEV (reference sequence). CDR3 length equals 13 residues. This CDR3 is CASSLVGANEQFF. Here the CDR3 DNA reads TGTGCCAGCAGTTTAGTAGGGGCTAATGAGCAGTTCTTC.

J is TRBJ2-7 and V is TRBV27; 9 nucleotides line up with TRBD1. The ends lost 4 bases at V and 4 bases at J; junction bases unmatched: 11. CDR1 MNHEY and CDR2 SMNVEV come from the germline V gene (reference sequence). The CDR3 extends over 16 amino acids. The CDR3 DNA reads TGTGCCAGCAGTTCCGTAGGGACAGGGTATCAGTACGAGCAGTACTTC. Its translation is CASSSVGTGYQYEQYF.

For this clone: An end of the junction does not agree with germline; a read error may underlie this. This same CDR3 is encoded by further DNA sequences in the sample. The V call is TRBV29-1, the J call TRBJ1-2; D is undetermined. The CDR3 totals 13 residues. Germline CDR1 and CDR2: SQVTM and ANQGSEA. The CDR3, as DNA: TGCAGCGTCGAAGATGATACGGGCTATGGCTACACCTTC. Encoded protein: CSVEDDTGYGYTF. Together with reference TRBV29-1 and TRBJ1-2, the CDR3 gives the full variable domain: SAVISQKPSRDICQRGTSLTIQCQVDSQVTMMFWYRQQPGQSLTLIATANQGSEATYESGFVIDKFPISRPNLTFSTLTVSNMSPEDSSIYLCSVEDDTGYGYTFGSGTRLTVV.

CDR3 sequence reads: CASSEGGLKTQYF. The CDR3 coding sequence is TGTGCCAGCAGCGAAGGGGGGTTAAAGACCCAGTACTTC. The chain joins TRBV9 to TRBJ2-5; either TRBD1 or TRBD2 may supply D (6 bases each). With 3 bases removed from V and 6 bases from J, the gap between germline ends came to 12 bases. The CDR3 covers 13 residues. Germline loops: CDR1 SGDLS, CDR2 YYNGEE.